These 2 T cell receptor beta chains were sequenced from one sample in a study of tissue T cells after allogeneic stem cell transplantation. The time point is: mouse harvest day 14 after allogeneic transplant. Tail vein injection delivered 10^7 T-cell-depleted bone marrow cells and 10^6 splenic CD5+ T cells. TCRdb keeps only in-frame clones here, not all; method: immunoSEQ multiplex PCR. The profile covers fewer than 5,000 clones, with 49% appearing a single time and roughly 21% taken by the ten largest. The sequencing sample was made of lymph node tissue. These receptors were collected from a female BALB/c mouse given C57BL/6 T cells with graft-versus-host disease after an allogeneic hematopoietic cell transplant.

Worth noting for this clone: Each gene name is a mouse one. The read finishes 1 residue shy of the CDR3 end, and the germline J gene is used to complete it. The chain employs TRBV13-3 and TRBJ2-4; a weak D match, TRBD2 (6 bases). Trimming shortened V by 5 bases and J by 0 bases, and 10 bases separated the two germline ends. CDR3 length: 14 amino acids. Germline V gives CDR1 NNHDY, CDR2 SYVADS. CDR3 protein: CASRELGSQNTLYF. Partial CDR3 DNA: TGTGCCAGCAGAGAACTGGGAAGTCAAAACACCTTGTAC.

In its sample, this clone was seen a few times. Gene names denote mouse genes. The read comes to an end 1 residue before the CDR3 does, leaving the germline J gene to fill in the end. The V and J genes are TRBV12-1 and TRBJ2-1; D may be TRBD1 (5 bases). V lost 4 bases and J 4 bases, leaving 13 bases between the germline ends. This CDR3 spans 14 amino acids. Germline V lookup: CDR1 SGHSN, CDR2 HYEKVE. The CDR3: CASSRGREYAEQFF. The CDR3 DNA, read in part, is TGTGCCAGCTCCCGCGGCAGGGAGTATGCTGAGCAGTTC. The variable domain in full, completed from reference TRBV12-1 and TRBJ2-1, reads DSGVVQSPRHIIKEKGGRSVLTCIPISGHSNVVWYQQTLGKELKFLIQHYEKVERDKGFLPSRFSVQQFDDYHSEMNMSALELEDSAMYFCASSRGREYAEQFFGPGTRLTVL.